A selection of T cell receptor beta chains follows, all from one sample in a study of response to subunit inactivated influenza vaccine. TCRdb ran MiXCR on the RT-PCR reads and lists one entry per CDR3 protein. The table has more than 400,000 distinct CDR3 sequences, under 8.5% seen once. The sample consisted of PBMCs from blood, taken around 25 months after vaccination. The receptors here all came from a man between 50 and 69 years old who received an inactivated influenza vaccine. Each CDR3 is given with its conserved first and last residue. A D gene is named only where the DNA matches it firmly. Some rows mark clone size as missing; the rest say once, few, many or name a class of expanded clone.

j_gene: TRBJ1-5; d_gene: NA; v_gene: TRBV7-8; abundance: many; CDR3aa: CASSLGKGRQPQHF; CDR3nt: TGTGCCAGCAGCTTAGGGAAAGGACGTCAGCCCCAGCATTTT
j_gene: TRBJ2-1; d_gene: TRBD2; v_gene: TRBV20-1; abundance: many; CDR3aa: CSARGLAWYNEQFF; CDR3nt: TGCAGTGCACGAGGACTAGCATGGTACAATGAGCAGTTCTTC
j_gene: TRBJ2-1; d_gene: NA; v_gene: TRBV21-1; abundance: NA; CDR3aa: CASSTRDSCVGTFFNEQFF; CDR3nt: TGTGCCAGCAGCACCCGGGACAGTTGTGTGGGGACGTTTTTCAATGAGCAGTTCTTC
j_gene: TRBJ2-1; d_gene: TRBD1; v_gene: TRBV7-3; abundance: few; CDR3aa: CASSLRQGANEQFF; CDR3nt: TGTGCCAGCAGCTTAAGGCAGGGGGCGAATGAGCAGTTCTTC
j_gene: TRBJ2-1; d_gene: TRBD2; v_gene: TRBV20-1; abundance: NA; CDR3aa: CSATTNSGGAFNEQFF; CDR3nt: TGCAGTGCTACGACCAACTCGGGGGGGGCCTTTAATGAGCAGTTCTTC
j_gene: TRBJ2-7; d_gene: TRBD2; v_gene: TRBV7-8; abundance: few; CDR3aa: CASSLVGTSGSSYEQYF; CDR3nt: TGTGCCAGCAGCTTAGTTGGGACTAGCGGCAGCTCCTACGAGCAGTACTTC
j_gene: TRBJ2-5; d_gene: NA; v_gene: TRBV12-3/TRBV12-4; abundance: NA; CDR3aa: CASSIDRMETQYF; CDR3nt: TGTGCCAGCAGTATCGACAGGATGGAGACCCAGTACTTC
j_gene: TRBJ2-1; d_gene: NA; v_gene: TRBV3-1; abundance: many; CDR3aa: CASSQGTTAYNEQFF; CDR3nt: TGTGCCAGCAGCCAAGGGACCACGGCCTACAATGAGCAGTTCTTC
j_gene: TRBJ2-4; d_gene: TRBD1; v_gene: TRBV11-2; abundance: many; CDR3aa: CASSQIDRGLAKNIQYF; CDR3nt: TGTGCCAGCAGCCAAATAGACAGGGGGCTTGCCAAAAACATTCAGTACTTC
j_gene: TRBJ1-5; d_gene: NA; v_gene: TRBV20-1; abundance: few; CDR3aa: CSASASDGRPQHF; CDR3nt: TGCAGTGCTAGTGCCTCGGACGGCAGGCCCCAGCATTTT
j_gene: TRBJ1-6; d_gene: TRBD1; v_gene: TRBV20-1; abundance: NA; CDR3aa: CSARETGGGNSPLHF; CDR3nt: TGCAGTGCTAGAGAGACAGGGGGCGGTAATTCACCCCTCCACTTT
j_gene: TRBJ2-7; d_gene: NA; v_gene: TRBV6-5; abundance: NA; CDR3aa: CASRPGDGEQYF; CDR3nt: TGTGCCAGCAGGCCCGGGGATGGGGAGCAGTACTTC
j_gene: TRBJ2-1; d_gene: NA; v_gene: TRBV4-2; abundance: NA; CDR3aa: CASGPLGSGGNEQFF; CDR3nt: TGTGCCAGCGGTCCGTTAGGGAGCGGAGGGAATGAGCAGTTCTTC
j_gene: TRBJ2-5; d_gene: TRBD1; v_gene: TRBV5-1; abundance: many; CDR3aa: CASSTGQGGETQYF; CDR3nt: TGCGCCAGCAGCACGGGACAGGGGGGAGAGACCCAGTACTTC
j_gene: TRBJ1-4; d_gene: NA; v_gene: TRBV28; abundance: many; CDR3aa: CASSLPRDNEKLFF; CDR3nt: TGTGCCAGCAGTTTACCCAGGGACAACGAAAAACTGTTTTTT
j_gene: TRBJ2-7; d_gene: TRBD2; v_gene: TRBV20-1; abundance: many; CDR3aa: CSARKLAGAYMGEQYF; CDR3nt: TGCAGTGCGCGTAAACTAGCGGGAGCGTATATGGGCGAGCAGTACTTC
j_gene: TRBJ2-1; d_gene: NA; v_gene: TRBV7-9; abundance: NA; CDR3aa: CASRAPGIEQFF; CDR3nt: TGTGCCAGCAGGGCGCCAGGGATTGAGCAGTTCTTC
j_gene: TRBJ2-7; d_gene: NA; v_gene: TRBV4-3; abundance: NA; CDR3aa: CASSHSAVPGTRYEQYF; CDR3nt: TGCGCCAGCAGCCACAGCGCAGTCCCCGGGACGCGATACGAGCAGTACTTC
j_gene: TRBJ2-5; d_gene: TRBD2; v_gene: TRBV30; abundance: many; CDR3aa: CAWSSLGLAGETQYF; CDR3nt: TGTGCCTGGAGTTCTCTCGGACTAGCTGGGGAGACCCAGTACTTC
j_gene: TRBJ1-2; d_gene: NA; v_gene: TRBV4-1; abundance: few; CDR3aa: CASSQAPPYGYTF; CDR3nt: TGCGCCAGCAGCCAAGCTCCCCCCTATGGCTACACCTTC
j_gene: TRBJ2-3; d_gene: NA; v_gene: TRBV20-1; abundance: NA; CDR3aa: CSAKWTADTQYF; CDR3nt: TGCAGTGCTAAATGGACTGCAGATACGCAGTATTTT
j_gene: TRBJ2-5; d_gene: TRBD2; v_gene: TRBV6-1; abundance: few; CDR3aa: CASSPQFGVAGGPETQYF; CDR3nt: TGTGCCAGCAGTCCCCAGTTTGGTGTAGCGGGGGGGCCGGAGACCCAGTACTTC
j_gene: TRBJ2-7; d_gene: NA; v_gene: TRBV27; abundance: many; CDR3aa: CASSFKQYYEQYF; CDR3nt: TGTGCCAGCAGTTTCAAGCAGTACTACGAGCAGTACTTC
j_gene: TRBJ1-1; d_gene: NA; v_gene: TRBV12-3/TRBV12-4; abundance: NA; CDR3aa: CASSLGTMNTEAFF; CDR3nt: TGTGCCAGCAGTTTGGGGACAATGAACACTGAAGCTTTCTTT
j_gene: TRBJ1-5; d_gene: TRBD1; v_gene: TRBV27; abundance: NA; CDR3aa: CASSHGTGNQPQHF; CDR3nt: TGTGCCAGCTCCCACGGGACAGGGAATCAGCCCCAGCATTTT
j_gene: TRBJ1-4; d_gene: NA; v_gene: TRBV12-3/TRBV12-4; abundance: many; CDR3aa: CASTPGMGTPNEKLFF; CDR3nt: TGTGCCAGCACCCCCGGAATGGGGACCCCGAATGAAAAACTGTTTTTT
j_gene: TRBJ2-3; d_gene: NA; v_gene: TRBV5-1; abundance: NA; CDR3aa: CASRENRPLTFTDTQYF; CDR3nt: TGCGCCAGCAGGGAAAACAGGCCACTCACATTCACAGATACGCAGTATTTT